The TCR beta chain under discussion was sequenced for a study of blood T cell repertoires in COVID-19. About the research overall: Nucleic acid was either cDNA or gDNA, and it came from T cells, B-cell-depleted T cells, or PBMCs.

Using immunoSEQ multiplex PCR, the repertoire was profiled, and TCRdb retains in-frame clones only, with some absent. Of about 150,000 clones listed, 75% to 90% are singletons. The germline CDR1 and CDR2 sequences are MGHRA and YSYEKL. This CDR3 region has 16 residues. Trimming removed 0 bases from V and 4 bases from J, with 13 bases in between. The rearrangement links TRBV4-1 to TRBJ2-1; perhaps TRBD2 as D (6 bases). Source material: peripheral blood. The receptor's source is a woman between 40 and 55 years old with acute or convalescent COVID-19. CDR3 in amino acids: CASSQDGREFYNEQFF. DNA of the CDR3: TGCGCCAGCAGCCAAGATGGTCGGGAGTTTTACAATGAGCAGTTCTTC.